This T cell receptor beta chain emerged from a study of memory CD4+ T cells and cytomegalovirus serostatus. Germline V gives CDR1 MDHEN, CDR2 SYDVKM. The CDR3 has 18 residues. With 11 bases clipped from V and 2 bases from J, the junction kept 18 bases outside the gene matches. Single viable CD3+CD4+CD8-CD45RO+ cells were sorted as the memory CD4+ T cells. Repertoires were generated with immunoSEQ multiplex PCR, while TCRdb's copy carries only in-frame clones and drops some. The sample lists 46,000 or so clones, roughly 80% occurring once. The sample was memory CD4+ T cells from blood. This clonotype was sampled from an adult in good health and CMV-seronegative. The V and J genes are TRBV28 and TRBJ1-5; 10 bases are a match to TRBD1. CDR3 amino acids: CAWQKGQGFLGGNQPQHF. Here the CDR3 DNA reads TGTGCCTGGCAGAAGGGACAGGGGTTTTTGGGAGGCAATCAGCCCCAGCATTTT.